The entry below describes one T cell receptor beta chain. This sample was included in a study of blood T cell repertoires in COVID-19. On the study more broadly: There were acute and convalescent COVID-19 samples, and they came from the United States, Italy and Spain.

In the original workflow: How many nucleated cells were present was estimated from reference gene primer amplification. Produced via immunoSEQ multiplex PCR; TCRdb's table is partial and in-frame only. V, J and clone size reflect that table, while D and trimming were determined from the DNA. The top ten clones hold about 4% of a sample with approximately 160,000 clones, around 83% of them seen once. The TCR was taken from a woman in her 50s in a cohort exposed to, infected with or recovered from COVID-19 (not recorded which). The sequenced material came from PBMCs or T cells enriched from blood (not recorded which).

The CDR3 loop is CASTPGGGAEETQYF. CDR3 in DNA: TGTGCCAGCACCCCCGGAGGGGGGGCGGAAGAGACCCAGTACTTC. This chain joins TRBV9 and TRBJ2-5; tentatively, D is TRBD2 (7 bases). The length of the CDR3 is 15 residues. Per germline, CDR1 SGDLS and CDR2 YYNGEE. V lost 6 bases and J 3 bases, leaving 18 bases between the germline ends.